Listed below are T cell receptor beta chains from one sample, sequenced in a study of a mutant IDH1 vaccine in newly diagnosed glioma. Sequencing was performed with immunoSEQ multiplex PCR; in TCRdb, only in-frame clones are kept and a portion is missing. Of tens of thousands of clones in the sample, around 82% were seen once. These receptors lack a known antigen. The sample consisted of PBMCs, taken from a glioma patient whose treatment included an IDH1 peptide vaccine. Receptor source: a woman aged 18-30 years with glioma. Some clones in this sample may be carry-over from other donors' samples. The CDR3 runs from the conserved cysteine through the conserved F or W. The D gene is left open where the match is weak. Part of the rows lack a size; the others show once, few, many or a class for expanded clones.

clone_size: NA
v_call: TRBV5-6
j_call: TRBJ1-3
d_call: TRBD1
cdr3_aa: CASSLSTGEGSGNTIYF
cdr3_nt: TGTGCCAGCAGCTTGTCAACAGGGGAGGGCTCTGGAAACACCATATATTTT

clone_size: once
v_call: TRBV5-6
j_call: TRBJ1-5
d_call: NA
cdr3_aa: CASSLRGSNQPQHF
cdr3_nt: TGTGCCAGCAGCTTAAGGGGAAGCAATCAGCCCCAGCATTTT

clone_size: few
v_call: TRBV6-5
j_call: TRBJ2-7
d_call: NA
cdr3_aa: CASSKGSEYEQYF
cdr3_nt: TGTGCCAGCAGTAAGGGGTCGGAATACGAGCAGTACTTC

clone_size: NA
v_call: TRBV7-9
j_call: TRBJ1-3
d_call: TRBD1
cdr3_aa: CASSLTGGRNTIYF
cdr3_nt: TGTGCCAGCAGCTTAACAGGGGGAAGAAACACCATATATTTT

clone_size: NA
v_call: TRBV30
j_call: TRBJ1-1
d_call: TRBD1
cdr3_aa: CAWAMDRAFLMNTEAFF
cdr3_nt: TGTGCCTGGGCCATGGACAGGGCTTTCCTCATGAACACTGAAGCTTTCTTT

clone_size: NA
v_call: TRBV30
j_call: TRBJ2-7
d_call: NA
cdr3_aa: CAWGGGEQYF
cdr3_nt: TGTGCCTGGGGTGGGGGCGAGCAGTACTTC

clone_size: NA
v_call: TRBV7-9
j_call: TRBJ1-2
d_call: NA
cdr3_aa: CASRLGIQGHGYTF
cdr3_nt: TGTGCCAGCCGGCTCGGAATACAGGGCCACGGCTACACCTTC

clone_size: NA
v_call: TRBV7-2
j_call: TRBJ1-5
d_call: TRBD1
cdr3_aa: CASSLGQGWNQPQHF
cdr3_nt: TGTGCCAGCAGCCTGGGACAGGGATGGAATCAGCCCCAGCATTTT

clone_size: once
v_call: TRBV6-5
j_call: TRBJ2-7
d_call: NA
cdr3_aa: CASSYGRGNEQYF
cdr3_nt: TGTGCCAGCAGTTACGGCAGGGGAAACGAGCAGTACTTC

clone_size: few
v_call: TRBV29-1
j_call: TRBJ2-2
d_call: NA
cdr3_aa: CSVGQYPGELFF
cdr3_nt: TGCAGCGTTGGACAGTATCCGGGGGAGCTGTTTTTT

clone_size: NA
v_call: TRBV6-5
j_call: TRBJ2-5
d_call: TRBD2
cdr3_aa: CASSFGTSGPSETQYF
cdr3_nt: TGTGCCAGCAGTTTTGGGACTAGCGGCCCCTCAGAGACCCAGTACTTC

clone_size: NA
v_call: TRBV7-9
j_call: TRBJ2-5
d_call: NA
cdr3_aa: CASSPQANQETQYF
cdr3_nt: TGTGCCAGCAGCCCACAAGCTAACCAAGAGACCCAGTACTTC

clone_size: NA
v_call: TRBV6-6
j_call: TRBJ1-5
d_call: NA
cdr3_aa: CASSYSSGANQPQHF
cdr3_nt: TGTGCCAGCAGTTACTCTTCAGGGGCCAATCAGCCCCAGCATTTT

clone_size: NA
v_call: TRBV7-2
j_call: TRBJ2-5
d_call: TRBD2
cdr3_aa: CASSLSLAGGQETQYF
cdr3_nt: TGTGCCAGCAGCTTAAGCCTAGCGGGGGGTCAGGAGACCCAGTACTTC

clone_size: NA
v_call: TRBV5-6
j_call: TRBJ1-3
d_call: NA
cdr3_aa: CASSFGGNTIYF
cdr3_nt: TGTGCCAGCAGCTTCGGTGGGAACACCATATATTTT

clone_size: NA
v_call: TRBV29-1
j_call: TRBJ1-2
d_call: NA
cdr3_aa: CSVEAGAGGCTF
cdr3_nt: TGCAGCGTTGAAGCGGGGGCCGGTGGCTGCACCTTC

clone_size: few
v_call: TRBV2
j_call: TRBJ2-7
d_call: TRBD1
cdr3_aa: CASSEWQGAYEQYF
cdr3_nt: TGTGCCAGCAGTGAATGGCAGGGGGCCTACGAGCAGTACTTC

clone_size: NA
v_call: TRBV19
j_call: TRBJ1-5
d_call: NA
cdr3_aa: CASSIGAGEFQPQHF
cdr3_nt: TGTGCCAGTAGTATAGGGGCGGGGGAGTTTCAGCCCCAGCATTTT

clone_size: NA
v_call: TRBV2
j_call: TRBJ1-1
d_call: NA
cdr3_aa: CASRYREHTEAFF
cdr3_nt: TGTGCCAGCAGGTACAGGGAGCACACTGAAGCTTTCTTT

clone_size: NA
v_call: TRBV29-1
j_call: TRBJ1-1
d_call: TRBD1
cdr3_aa: CSVVGTEARSTEAFF
cdr3_nt: TGCAGCGTTGTTGGGACAGAGGCCCGCTCCACTGAAGCTTTCTTT

clone_size: NA
v_call: TRBV11-3
j_call: TRBJ2-1
d_call: TRBD2
cdr3_aa: CASSLGLAGALEQFF
cdr3_nt: TGTGCCAGCAGCTTAGGGCTAGCGGGAGCACTGGAGCAGTTCTTC

clone_size: NA
v_call: TRBV6-5
j_call: TRBJ2-5
d_call: NA
cdr3_aa: CASSYRLGRETQYF
cdr3_nt: TGTGCCAGCAGTTACCGTCTGGGCCGAGAGACCCAGTACTTC